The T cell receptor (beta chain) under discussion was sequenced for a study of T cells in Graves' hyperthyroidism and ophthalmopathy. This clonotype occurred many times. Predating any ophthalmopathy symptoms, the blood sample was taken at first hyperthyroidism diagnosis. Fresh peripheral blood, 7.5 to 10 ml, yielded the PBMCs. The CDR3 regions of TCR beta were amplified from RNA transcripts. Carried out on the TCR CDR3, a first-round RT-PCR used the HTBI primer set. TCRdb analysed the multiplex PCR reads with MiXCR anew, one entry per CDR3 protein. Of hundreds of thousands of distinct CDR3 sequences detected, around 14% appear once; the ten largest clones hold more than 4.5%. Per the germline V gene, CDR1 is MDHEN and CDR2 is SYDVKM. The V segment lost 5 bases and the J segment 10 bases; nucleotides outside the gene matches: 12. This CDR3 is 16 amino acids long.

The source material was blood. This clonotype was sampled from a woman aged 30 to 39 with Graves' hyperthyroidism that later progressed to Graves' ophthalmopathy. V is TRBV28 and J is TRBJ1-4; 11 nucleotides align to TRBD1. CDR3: CASSTGTGGRGGKLFF. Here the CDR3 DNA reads TGTGCCAGCAGTACCGGGACAGGGGGACGAGGGGGAAAACTGTTTTTT.